This record concerns one TCR beta chain sequence. These data are taken from a study of blood T cell repertoires in COVID-19. Clones were read by immunoSEQ multiplex PCR, and TCRdb kept only the in-frame ones, dropping some. The sample gives about 49,000 clones, roughly four fifths of which show up once; more than 2.5% is in the top ten. V was clipped by 3 bases and J by 3 bases; unmatched bases: 5. This CDR3 comprises 15 residues. Germline CDR1 KGHSH, CDR2 LQKENI. The chain uses TRBV18 and TRBJ1-1; 9 nucleotides match TRBD1. This receptor was identified in a woman aged 60-75 years with acute or convalescent COVID-19. The sample taken for sequencing was peripheral blood. CDR3 protein: CASSPLGQGDTEAFF. The CDR3 DNA reads TGTGCCAGCTCACCCTTGGGACAGGGAGACACTGAAGCTTTCTTT.